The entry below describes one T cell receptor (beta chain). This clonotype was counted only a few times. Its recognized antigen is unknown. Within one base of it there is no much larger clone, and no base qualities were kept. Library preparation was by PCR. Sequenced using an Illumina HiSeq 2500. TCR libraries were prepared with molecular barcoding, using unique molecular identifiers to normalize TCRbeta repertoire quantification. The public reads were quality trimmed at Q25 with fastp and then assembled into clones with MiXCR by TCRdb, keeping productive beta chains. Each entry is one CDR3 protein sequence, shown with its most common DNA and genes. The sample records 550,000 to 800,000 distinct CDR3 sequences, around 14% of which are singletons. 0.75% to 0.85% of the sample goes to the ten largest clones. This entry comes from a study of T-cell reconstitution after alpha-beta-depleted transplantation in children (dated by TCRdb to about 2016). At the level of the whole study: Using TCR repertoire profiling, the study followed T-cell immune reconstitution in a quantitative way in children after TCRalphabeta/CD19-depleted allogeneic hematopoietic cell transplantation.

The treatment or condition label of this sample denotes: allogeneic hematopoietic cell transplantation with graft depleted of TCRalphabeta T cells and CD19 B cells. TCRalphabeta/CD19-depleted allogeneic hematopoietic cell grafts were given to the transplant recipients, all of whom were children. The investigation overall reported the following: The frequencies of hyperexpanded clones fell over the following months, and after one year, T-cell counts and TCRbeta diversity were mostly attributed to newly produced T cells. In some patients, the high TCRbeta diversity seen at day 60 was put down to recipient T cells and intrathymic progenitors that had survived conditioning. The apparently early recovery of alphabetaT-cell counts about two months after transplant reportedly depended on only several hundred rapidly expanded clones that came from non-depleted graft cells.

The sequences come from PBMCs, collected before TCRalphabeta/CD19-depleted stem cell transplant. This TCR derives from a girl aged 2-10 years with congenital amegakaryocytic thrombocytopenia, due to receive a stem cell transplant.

The base sequence is TGTGCCAGCAGCTCTCCGATACAAGAGACCCAGTACTTC. Its protein is CASSSPIQETQYF. The chain is made from TRBV11-2 and TRBJ2-5; the D gene cannot be resolved reliably. V drops 4 bases and J drops 2 bases, leaving 8 bases in between. CDR3 length: 13 amino acids, cysteine to phenylalanine. Only the CDR3 portion is preserved as DNA: 39 bases, with reading frame beginning at the first base. In the germline V gene, CDR1 corresponds to SGHAT and CDR2 to FQNNGV.